This TCR beta chain was found in a study of CD8 T cells in ankylosing spondylitis. Notes on the study in general: Reportedly, disease-linked clones are significantly enriched in ankylosing spondylitis patients' matched synovial fluid.

TCRdb reprocessed the 5' RACE reads with MiXCR, giving one entry per CDR3 protein. Of approximately 290,000 distinct CDR3 sequences listed, roughly 20% are singletons. This CDR3 comprises 12 residues. Germline V gene data show CDR1 as DFQATT and CDR2 as SNEGSKA (reference sequence). Trimming left V 6 bases short and J 3 bases short, with 12 bases between. Worth noting for this clonotype: Its antigen is unknown.

The clonotype originates from a female donor with ankylosing spondylitis or in good health (not recorded which). Sample: blood, either unsorted or a sorted T cell fraction (not recorded which). The genes are TRBV20-1 and TRBJ2-7; unclear D gene. The CDR3 region is CSAQVGIYEQYF. The CDR3 nucleotides read TGCAGTGCCCAGGTGGGCATCTACGAGCAGTACTTC.